These T cell receptor beta chains were read from a single sample in a study of identical twins. TCRdb independently ran MiXCR on the 5' RACE reads; one entry per CDR3 protein. The sample lists roughly 260,000 distinct CDR3 sequences, 7.5% occurring once. The same data also contributed to another study, on yellow fever vaccine responses in identical twins.

Sequenced sample: CD8+ T cells sorted from blood. The receptors derive from a woman aged 18-29 years in good health. The CDR3 runs from the conserved cysteine through the conserved F or W. A D gene is named only where the DNA matches it firmly. A row's size may be missing; if present it is once, few, many or a size class.

>TRBJ2-1|many|.|TRBV27
TGTGCCAGCAGTTTTGTAGACTCCTACAATGAGCAGTTCTTC
CASSFVDSYNEQFF
>TRBJ1-1|.|.|TRBV7-2
TGTGCCAGCAGCTTAGTTGTAATGAACACTGAAGCTTTCTTT
CASSLVVMNTEAFF
>TRBJ2-1|.|TRBD2|TRBV28
TGTGCCACCTCGAGCGGGGATTACAATGAGCAGTTCTTC
CATSSGDYNEQFF
>TRBJ2-7|few|.|TRBV29-1
TGCACGACAGGTGGGGGAACCTCCTACGAGCAGTACTTC
CTTGGGTSYEQYF
>TRBJ2-7|few|.|TRBV15
TGTGCCACCAGCAGAGGGGCCGAGCAGTACTTC
CATSRGAEQYF
>TRBJ2-1|few|.|TRBV28
TGTGCCAGCAGCACTACCCGCGGGGCTTACAATGAGCAGTTCTTC
CASSTTRGAYNEQFF
>TRBJ2-1|.|.|TRBV7-7
TGTGCCAGCAGCTGGACAGCGAGCTCCTACAATGAGCAGTTCTTC
CASSWTASSYNEQFF
>TRBJ2-3|few|.|TRBV15
TGTGCCACCAGCAGCCGGACAGCAAACACAGATACGCAGTATTTT
CATSSRTANTDTQYF
>TRBJ2-3|once|TRBD2|TRBV20-1
TGCAGTGCTAGGCAGCAATTAATAGCGGGAGGGCGAATCACAGATACGCAGTATTTT
CSARQQLIAGGRITDTQYF
>TRBJ2-2|many|.|TRBV4-1
TGCGCCAGCAGCCAATGGACCGACACCGGGGAGCTGTTTTTT
CASSQWTDTGELFF
>TRBJ1-1|.|.|TRBV16
TGTGCCAGCAGCACACAGGGTGGTTTGGACACTGAAGCTTTCTTT
CASSTQGGLDTEAFF